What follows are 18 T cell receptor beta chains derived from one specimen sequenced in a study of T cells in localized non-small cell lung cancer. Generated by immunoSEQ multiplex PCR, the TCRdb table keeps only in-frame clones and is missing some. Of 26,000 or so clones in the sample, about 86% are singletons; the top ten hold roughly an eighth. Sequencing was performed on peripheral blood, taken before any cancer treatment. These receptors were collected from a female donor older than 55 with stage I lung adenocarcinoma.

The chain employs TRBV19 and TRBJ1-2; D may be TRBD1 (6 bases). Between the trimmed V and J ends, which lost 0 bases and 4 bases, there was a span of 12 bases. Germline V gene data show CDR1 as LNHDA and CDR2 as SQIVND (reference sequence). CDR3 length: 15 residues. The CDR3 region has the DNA TGTGCCAGTAGTATAGATTCAGGGGCTATCTATGGCTACACCTTC. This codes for CASSIDSGAIYGYTF.

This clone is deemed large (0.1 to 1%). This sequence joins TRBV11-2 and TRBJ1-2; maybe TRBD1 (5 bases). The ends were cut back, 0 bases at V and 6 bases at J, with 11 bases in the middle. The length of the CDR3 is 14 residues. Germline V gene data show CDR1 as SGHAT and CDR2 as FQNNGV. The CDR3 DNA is TGTGCCAGCAGCTTAGACAGGTCCAGGGATGGCTACACCTTC. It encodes CASSLDRSRDGYTF.

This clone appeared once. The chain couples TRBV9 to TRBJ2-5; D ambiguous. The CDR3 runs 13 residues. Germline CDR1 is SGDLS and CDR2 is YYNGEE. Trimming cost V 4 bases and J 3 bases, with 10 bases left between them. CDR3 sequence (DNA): TGTGCCAGCAGCCCCCCCCGGGAAGAGACCCAGTACTTC. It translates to CASSPPREETQYF.

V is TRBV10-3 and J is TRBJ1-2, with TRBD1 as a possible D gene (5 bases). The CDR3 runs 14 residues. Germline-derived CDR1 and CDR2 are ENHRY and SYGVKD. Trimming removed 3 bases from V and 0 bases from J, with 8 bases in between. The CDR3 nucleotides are TGTGCCATCAGTGAAGGGACTTCTAACTATGGCTACACCTTC. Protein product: CAISEGTSNYGYTF.

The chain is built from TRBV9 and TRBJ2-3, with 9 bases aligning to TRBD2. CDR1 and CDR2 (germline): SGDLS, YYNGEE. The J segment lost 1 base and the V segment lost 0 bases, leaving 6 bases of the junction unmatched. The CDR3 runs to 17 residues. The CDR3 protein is CASSVVRRGGGTDTQYF. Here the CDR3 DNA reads TGTGCCAGCAGCGTAGTTCGGCGGGGGGGCGGCACAGATACGCAGTATTTT.

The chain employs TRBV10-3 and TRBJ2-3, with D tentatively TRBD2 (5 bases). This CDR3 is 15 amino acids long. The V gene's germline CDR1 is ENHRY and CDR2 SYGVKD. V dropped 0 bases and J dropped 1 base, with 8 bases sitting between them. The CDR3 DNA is TGTGCCATCAGTGAGTCCGGACTTCGCACAGATACGCAGTATTTT. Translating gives CAISESGLRTDTQYF.

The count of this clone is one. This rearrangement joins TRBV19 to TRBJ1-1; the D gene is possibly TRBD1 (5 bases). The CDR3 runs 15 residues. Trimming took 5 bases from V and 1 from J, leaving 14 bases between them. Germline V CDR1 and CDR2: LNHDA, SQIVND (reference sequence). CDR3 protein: CASSVGERGNTEAFF. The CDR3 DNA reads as TGTGCCAGTAGTGTAGGGGAAAGGGGGAACACTGAAGCTTTCTTT.

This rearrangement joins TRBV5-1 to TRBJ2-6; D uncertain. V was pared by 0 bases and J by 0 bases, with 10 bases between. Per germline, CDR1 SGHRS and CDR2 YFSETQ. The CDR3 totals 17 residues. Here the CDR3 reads CASSLEDQSSGANVLTF. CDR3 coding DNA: TGCGCCAGCAGCTTGGAAGACCAAAGCTCTGGGGCCAACGTCCTGACTTTC. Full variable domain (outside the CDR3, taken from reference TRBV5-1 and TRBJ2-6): KAGVTQTPRYLIKTRGQQVTLSCSPISGHRSVSWYQQTPGQGLQFLFEYFSETQRNKGNFPGRFSGRQFSNSRSEMNVSTLELGDSALYLCASSLEDQSSGANVLTFGAGSRLTVL.

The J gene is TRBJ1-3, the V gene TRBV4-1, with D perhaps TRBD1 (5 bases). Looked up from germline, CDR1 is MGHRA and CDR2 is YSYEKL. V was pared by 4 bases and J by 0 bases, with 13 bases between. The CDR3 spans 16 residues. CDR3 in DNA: TGCGCCAGCAGCCCTATACAGGACCTCTCTGGAAACACCATATATTTT. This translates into CASSPIQDLSGNTIYF.

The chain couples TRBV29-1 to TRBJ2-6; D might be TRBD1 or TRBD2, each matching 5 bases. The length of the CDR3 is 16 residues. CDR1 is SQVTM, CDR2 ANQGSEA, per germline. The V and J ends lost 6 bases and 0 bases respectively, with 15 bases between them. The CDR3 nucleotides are TGCAGCGTGTACCGGGACGTTGACTCTGGGGCCAACGTCCTGACTTTC. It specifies CSVYRDVDSGANVLTF.

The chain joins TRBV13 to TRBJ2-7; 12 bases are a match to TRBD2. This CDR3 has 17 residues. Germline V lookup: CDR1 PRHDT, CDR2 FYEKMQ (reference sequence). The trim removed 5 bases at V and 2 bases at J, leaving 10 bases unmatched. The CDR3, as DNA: TGTGCCAGCAGCGCCGAGACTAGCGGGGGACTACCCTACGAGCAGTACTTC. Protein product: CASSAETSGGLPYEQYF. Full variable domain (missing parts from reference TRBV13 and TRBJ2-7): AAGVIQSPRHLIKEKRETATLKCYPIPRHDTVYWYQQGPGQDPQFLISFYEKMQSDKGSIPDRFSAQQFSDYHSELNMSSLELGDSALYFCASSAETSGGLPYEQYFGPGTRLTVT.

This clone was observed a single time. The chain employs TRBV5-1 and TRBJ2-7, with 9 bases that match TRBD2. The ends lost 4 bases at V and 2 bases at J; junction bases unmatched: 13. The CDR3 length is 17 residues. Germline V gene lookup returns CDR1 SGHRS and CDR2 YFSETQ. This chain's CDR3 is CASSPSPSSGVTYEQYF. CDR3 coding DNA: TGCGCCAGCAGCCCGTCCCCCTCTAGCGGGGTAACCTACGAGCAGTACTTC. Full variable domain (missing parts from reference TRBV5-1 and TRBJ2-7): KAGVTQTPRYLIKTRGQQVTLSCSPISGHRSVSWYQQTPGQGLQFLFEYFSETQRNKGNFPGRFSGRQFSNSRSEMNVSTLELGDSALYLCASSPSPSSGVTYEQYFGPGTRLTVT.

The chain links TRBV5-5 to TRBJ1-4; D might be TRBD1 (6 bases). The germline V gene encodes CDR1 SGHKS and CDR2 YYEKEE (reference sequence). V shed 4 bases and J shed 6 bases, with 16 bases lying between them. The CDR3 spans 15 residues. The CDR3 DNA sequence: TGTGCCAGCAGCCCCGCGGGACAAGGTCATGAAAAACTGTTTTTT. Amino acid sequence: CASSPAGQGHEKLFF.

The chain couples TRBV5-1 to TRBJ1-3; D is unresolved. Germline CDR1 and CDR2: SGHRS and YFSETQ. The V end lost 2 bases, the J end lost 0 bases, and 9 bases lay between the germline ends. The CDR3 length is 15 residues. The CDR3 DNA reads TGCGCCAGCAGCTTATCAGGCAGCTCTGGAAACACCATATATTTT. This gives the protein CASSLSGSSGNTIYF.

Here the CDR3 DNA reads TGCGCCAGCAGCTTGGTGGGTGACGAGCAGTACTTC. Translating gives CASSLVGDEQYF. The rearrangement links TRBV5-1 to TRBJ2-7; unclear D gene. The CDR3 extends over 12 amino acids. CDR1 is SGHRS and CDR2 is YFSETQ in the germline V gene. V lost 0 bases and J 5 bases, leaving 6 bases between the germline ends.

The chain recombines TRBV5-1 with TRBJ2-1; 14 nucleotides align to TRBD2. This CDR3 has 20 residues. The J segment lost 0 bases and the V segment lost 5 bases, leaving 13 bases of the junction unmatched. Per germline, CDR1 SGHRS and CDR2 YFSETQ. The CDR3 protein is CASSYTGLAGVGSSYNEQFF. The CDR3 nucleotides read TGCGCCAGCAGTTATACGGGACTAGCGGGAGTTGGATCCTCCTACAATGAGCAGTTCTTC.

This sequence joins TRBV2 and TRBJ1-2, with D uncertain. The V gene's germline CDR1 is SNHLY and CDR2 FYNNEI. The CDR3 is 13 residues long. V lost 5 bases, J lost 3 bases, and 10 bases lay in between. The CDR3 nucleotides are TGTGCCAGCAGTTACATTCCCCACTATGGCTACACCTTC. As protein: CASSYIPHYGYTF.

This chain's CDR3 is CAWSEGLNEKLFF. CDR3 bases: TGTGCCTGGAGTGAGGGACTTAATGAAAAACTGTTTTTT. V and J are TRBV30 and TRBJ1-4; D perhaps matches TRBD1 (5 bases). The CDR3 runs 13 residues. V lost 1 base to trimming and J lost 4 bases, with 7 bases between them. CDR1 is GTSNPN and CDR2 is SVGIG in the germline V gene (reference sequence). Full variable domain (rest looked up from reference TRBV30 and TRBJ1-4): SQTIHQWPATLVQPVGSPLSLECTVEGTSNPNLYWYRQAAGRGLQLLFYSVGIGQISSEVPQNLSASRPQDRQFILSSKKLLLSDSGFYLCAWSEGLNEKLFFGSGTQLSVL.